This is a list of T cell receptor beta chains from one sample in a study of OX40 agonist ivuxolimab in advanced cancers. The assay was immunoSEQ multiplex PCR, and TCRdb's table has in-frame clones only and misses some. Seen here are tens of thousands of clones, around 84% observed once, and the top ten hold about 2.4%. The sequenced sample was CD4+ or CD8+ T cells sorted from blood, obtained in a trial of the OX40 agonist ivuxolimab. Receptor source: an adult with an advanced solid tumor such as melanoma, head and neck, liver or kidney cancer. The CDR3 runs from the conserved cysteine through the conserved F or W. A D gene is named only where the DNA matches it firmly. Size tells how often a clone was seen (once, few, many) or the class of an expanded clone, and some rows leave it out.

V: TRBV19; size: NA; D: NA; J: TRBJ1-5; DNA: TGTGCCAGCAACGGACGGATTAATCAGCCCCAGCATTTT; CDR3: CASNGRINQPQHF
V: TRBV18; size: once; D: NA; J: TRBJ2-6; DNA: TGTGCCAGCTCACCTTGGACACTTAGTTCCTCTGGGGCCAACGTCCTGACTTTC; CDR3: CASSPWTLSSSGANVLTF
V: TRBV7-2; size: NA; D: NA; J: TRBJ2-5; DNA: TGTGCCAGCAGCTTAGAAATGGGGATCCAAGAGACCCAGTACTTC; CDR3: CASSLEMGIQETQYF
V: TRBV2; size: NA; D: NA; J: TRBJ1-6; DNA: TGTGCCAGCAGTGAAGCGCAGGGGATTTCACCCCTCCACTTT; CDR3: CASSEAQGISPLHF
V: TRBV5-1; size: NA; D: NA; J: TRBJ2-5; DNA: TGCGCCAGCAGCCCTTACTATAACTCGGAGTCTTGGTCCCAAGAGACCCAGTACTTC; CDR3: CASSPYYNSESWSQETQYF
V: TRBV5-5; size: NA; D: NA; J: TRBJ1-1; DNA: TGTGCCAGCAGCCCCGCGTCGGGGGGGACTTACACTGAAGCTTTCTTT; CDR3: CASSPASGGTYTEAFF
V: TRBV2; size: NA; D: NA; J: TRBJ2-1; DNA: TGTGCCAGCCGGAAATTTGGGATCTACAATGAGCAGTTCTTC; CDR3: CASRKFGIYNEQFF
V: TRBV6-1; size: once; D: NA; J: TRBJ1-6; DNA: TGTGCCAGCAGTGTAGGGCCAGCGGTAAATTTGGGTCAACTCCACTTT; CDR3: CASSVGPAVNLGQLHF
V: TRBV6-1; size: NA; D: NA; J: TRBJ1-1; DNA: TGTGCCACCAGGGCGCAGGTGAACACTGAAGCTTTCTTT; CDR3: CATRAQVNTEAFF
V: TRBV7-2; size: NA; D: NA; J: TRBJ1-2; DNA: TGTGCCAGCAGCTTTAGAGCAGAGCCCAACTATGGCTACACCTTC; CDR3: CASSFRAEPNYGYTF
V: TRBV4-3; size: NA; D: NA; J: TRBJ2-1; DNA: TGCGCCAGCAGCCACGAACTGGGACCTATCTCCTACAATGAGCAGTTCTTC; CDR3: CASSHELGPISYNEQFF
V: TRBV4-1; size: NA; D: TRBD2; J: TRBJ2-7; DNA: TGCGCCAGCAGCGCACAACTGGGACTAGGTTCCTACGAGCAGTACTTC; CDR3: CASSAQLGLGSYEQYF
V: TRBV29-1; size: once; D: TRBD1; J: TRBJ1-2; DNA: TGCAGCGTTGGGGGACAGGGGCATAACTATGGCTACACCTTC; CDR3: CSVGGQGHNYGYTF
V: TRBV29-1; size: NA; D: NA; J: TRBJ1-2; DNA: TGCAGCGTCCATCCCCTGCGGGTCTACGGTGGCTACACCTTC; CDR3: CSVHPLRVYGGYTF
V: TRBV7-9; size: NA; D: TRBD2; J: TRBJ2-5; DNA: TGTGCCAGCAGCCTTAGCGGGAGGGTTGAGACCCAGTACTTC; CDR3: CASSLSGRVETQYF
V: TRBV21-1; size: NA; D: NA; J: TRBJ2-5; DNA: TGTGCCAGCAAAGGCCCCCGGGTAAGGGGGTCTACTCAATACCAAGAGACCCAGTACTTC; CDR3: CASKGPRVRGSTQYQETQYF
V: TRBV12-5; size: NA; D: TRBD2; J: TRBJ2-7; DNA: TGTGCTAGTGGTTTGGTAGGCGGGAGTGGATACGAGCAGTACTTC; CDR3: CASGLVGGSGYEQYF
V: TRBV7-2; size: NA; D: NA; J: TRBJ1-5; DNA: TGTGCCAGCAGCCAAGGTGAAGGGAATCAGCCCCAGCATTTT; CDR3: CASSQGEGNQPQHF
V: TRBV29-1; size: few; D: NA; J: TRBJ1-2; DNA: TGCAGCGTTCATAATTTGAACTATGGCTACACCTTC; CDR3: CSVHNLNYGYTF
V: TRBV9; size: NA; D: TRBD1; J: TRBJ1-2; DNA: TGTGCCAGCAGCAGGGACAGGTACTATGGCTACACCTTC; CDR3: CASSRDRYYGYTF
V: TRBV14; size: NA; D: NA; J: TRBJ1-1; DNA: TGTGCCAGCAGCCAAGATACAGGTGAAGCTTTCTTT; CDR3: CASSQDTGEAFF
V: TRBV13; size: NA; D: TRBD1; J: TRBJ1-1; DNA: TGTGCCAGCAGCTTCCGACAGGGTAGGGCTGGGATGAACACTGAAGCTTTCTTT; CDR3: CASSFRQGRAGMNTEAFF
V: TRBV9; size: NA; D: NA; J: TRBJ2-7; DNA: TGTGCCAGCAGCGTAGAGGGGGGGTCAACCTACGAGCAGTACTTC; CDR3: CASSVEGGSTYEQYF
V: TRBV27; size: NA; D: NA; J: TRBJ2-7; DNA: TGTGCCAGCAGTCCCCCCGGTCGACAAACGAGAGGGTACGAGCAGTACTTC; CDR3: CASSPPGRQTRGYEQYF
V: TRBV29-1; size: NA; D: NA; J: TRBJ2-3; DNA: TGCAGCGTTGAACTTTTAACAGCCGGGACAGATACGCAGTATTTT; CDR3: CSVELLTAGTDTQYF
V: TRBV5-6; size: NA; D: NA; J: TRBJ2-7; DNA: TGTGCCAGCAGCTCGCTTACCGGGACACTACTCTACGAGCAGTACTTC; CDR3: CASSSLTGTLLYEQYF
V: TRBV5-4; size: few; D: NA; J: TRBJ2-7; DNA: TGTGCCAGCAGCTTGAGGGGCTCTGCAGGTTACGAGCAGTACTTC; CDR3: CASSLRGSAGYEQYF